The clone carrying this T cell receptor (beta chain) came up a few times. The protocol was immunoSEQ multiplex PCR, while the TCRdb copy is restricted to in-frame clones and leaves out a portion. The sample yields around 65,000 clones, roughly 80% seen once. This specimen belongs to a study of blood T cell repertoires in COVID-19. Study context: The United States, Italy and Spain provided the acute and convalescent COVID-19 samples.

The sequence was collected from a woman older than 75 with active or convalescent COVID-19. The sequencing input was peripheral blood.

The CDR3 sequence: CSVHGRDVLNYGYTF. As DNA, the CDR3 is TGCAGCGTTCACGGGAGGGACGTTCTTAACTATGGCTACACCTTC. This chain joins TRBV29-1 and TRBJ1-2, with D perhaps matching TRBD1 (5 bases). Per germline, CDR1 SQVTM and CDR2 ANQGSEA. The CDR3 is 15 residues long. V was trimmed by 5 bases and J by 1 base, leaving 17 bases between them.